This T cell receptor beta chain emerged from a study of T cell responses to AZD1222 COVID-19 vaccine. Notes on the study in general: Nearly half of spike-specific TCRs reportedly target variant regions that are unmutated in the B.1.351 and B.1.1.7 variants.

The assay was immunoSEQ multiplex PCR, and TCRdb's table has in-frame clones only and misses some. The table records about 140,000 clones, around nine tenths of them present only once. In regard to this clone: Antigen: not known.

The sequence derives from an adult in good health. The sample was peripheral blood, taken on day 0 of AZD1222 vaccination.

CDR3 coding DNA: TGTGCCAGCAGCTTGCTAGGGTACAATCAGCCCCAGCATTTT. It specifies CASSLLGYNQPQHF. V usage is TRBV5-6 and J usage is TRBJ1-5; D gene unclear. Germline V gene lookup returns CDR1 SGHDT and CDR2 YYEEEE. Trimming pared 1 base from V and 3 bases from J, leaving 8 bases between. This CDR3 has 14 residues. Full variable domain (remainder filled in from reference TRBV5-6 and TRBJ1-5): DAGVTQSPTHLIKTRGQQVTLRCSPKSGHDTVSWYQQALGQGPQFIFQYYEEEERQRGNFPDRFSGHQFPNYSSELNVNALLLGDSALYLCASSLLGYNQPQHFGDGTRLSIL.